Shown below are 23 T cell receptor beta chains from a single sample sequenced in a study of immune evolution from preneoplasia to lung adenocarcinoma. TCRdb's table, derived via immunoSEQ multiplex PCR, lists solely in-frame clones and lacks some. The table has approximately 5,000 clones, 80% to 90% seen once. Sequencing was done on a sample of FFPE atypical adenomatous hyperplasia tissue from the lung. Subset given: atypical adenomatous hyperplasia (AAH), lung preneoplasia. The source is a person aged 65-85 years with lung adenocarcinoma.

The chain couples TRBV7-9 to TRBJ1-3; the match to TRBD1 covers 8 bases. J was trimmed by 0 bases and V by 5 bases; bases with no gene match: 9. The CDR3 is made up of 17 amino acids. Germline V gene lookup returns CDR1 SEHNR and CDR2 FQNEAQ (reference sequence). The chain's CDR3 is CASSVRGQGLSGNTIYF. The CDR3 DNA follows: TGTGCCAGCAGCGTGCGAGGACAGGGTCTCTCTGGAAACACCATATATTTT.

The V gene is TRBV6-5, the J gene TRBJ2-7, with D perhaps matching TRBD1 (6 bases). This CDR3 is 15 amino acids long. V gave up 0 bases and J gave up 6 bases, with 15 bases separating them. Per the germline V gene, CDR1 is MNHEY and CDR2 is SVGAGI. The CDR3 region is CASSYSVGGYFEQYF. The CDR3 DNA is TGTGCCAGCAGTTACTCCGTAGGGGGTTACTTCGAGCAGTACTTC.

The chain links TRBV9 to TRBJ2-3; D unclear. Germline CDR1 is SGDLS and CDR2 is YYNGEE. V shed 0 bases and J shed 5 bases, with 7 bases lying between them. The CDR3 totals 13 residues. CDR3: CASSVESLDTQYF. The CDR3 nucleotides are TGTGCCAGCAGCGTAGAGTCTTTAGATACGCAGTATTTT.

This clone is a singleton in its sample. Sequence at one end of the junction differs from germline and may be a read error. This chain connects TRBV7-2 to TRBJ2-1; D is unresolved. This CDR3 contains 13 residues. Germline-derived CDR1 and CDR2 are SGHTA and FQGNSA. CDR3 sequence: CDSSSISYNEQFF. The CDR3 DNA follows: TGTGACAGCAGCTCGATTTCCTACAATGAGCAGTTCTTC.

V is TRBV21-1 and J is TRBJ1-1. TRBV21-1 is shown as a pseudogene. This CDR3 has 13 amino acids. CDR3 amino acids: CASSDYFGGEAFF. CDR3 in DNA: TGTGCCAGCAGCGACTACTTCGGGGGTGAAGCTTTCTTT.

The chain combines TRBV11-3 with TRBJ2-1; 13 bases are shared with TRBD2. CDR3 length: 16 amino acids. Unmatched junction bases numbered 4, after V lost 4 bases and J lost 4 bases. The germline CDR1 and CDR2 sequences are SGHNT and YENEEA. CDR3 in amino acids: CASSSRTSGSYNEQFF. CDR3 DNA: TGTGCCAGCAGCTCGAGGACTAGCGGGAGTTACAATGAGCAGTTCTTC. Drawing the rest from reference TRBV11-3 and TRBJ2-1, the complete variable domain is EAGVVQSPRYKIIEKKQPVAFWCNPISGHNTLYWYLQNLGQGPELLIRYENEEAVDDSQLPKDRFSAERLKGVDSTLKIQPAELGDSAVYLCASSSRTSGSYNEQFFGPGTRLTVL.

The chain links TRBV9 to TRBJ2-3; possibly TRBD1 for D (6 bases). CDR1 is SGDLS and CDR2 is YYNGEE in the germline V gene. The CDR3 is 15 amino acids. Trimming took 4 bases from V and 0 from J, leaving 12 bases between them. In DNA form, the CDR3 reads TGTGCCAGCAGCTGGACAGCGGCTAGCACAGATACGCAGTATTTT. This encodes CASSWTAASTDTQYF.

The chain uses TRBV29-1 and TRBJ2-5; 10 bases are shared with TRBD2. CDR1 and CDR2 from the germline V gene are SQVTM and ANQGSEA. This CDR3 contains 14 residues. V was clipped by 5 bases and J by 4 bases; unmatched bases: 7. The CDR3 reads CSVRLAGVSETQYF. The CDR3 DNA reads as TGCAGCGTTCGCCTAGCGGGAGTTTCAGAGACCCAGTACTTC.

V and J are TRBV29-1 and TRBJ2-7; no reliable D call. Deletions cut 6 bases from V and 3 bases from J, with 12 bases between. Germline assignment: CDR1 SQVTM and CDR2 ANQGSEA. This CDR3 contains 12 residues. CDR3 protein: CSVRVGNYEQYF. The CDR3 DNA follows: TGCAGCGTCCGGGTCGGAAACTACGAGCAGTACTTC.

V and J are TRBV10-3 and TRBJ2-2; 11 bases are shared with TRBD1. The CDR3 consists of 14 residues. Trimming removed 10 bases from V and 7 bases from J; junction bases left unmatched: 8. CDR1 and CDR2 from the germline V gene are ENHRY and SYGVKD. The CDR3 DNA reads TGTGCCACAGCCGGGACAGGGGGAGGCGGGGAGCTGTTTTTT. Translating it yields CATAGTGGGGELFF.

The rearrangement joins TRBV29-1 to TRBJ1-1, with 8 bases lining up with TRBD1. CDR1 is SQVTM and CDR2 is ANQGSEA in the germline V gene. The CDR3 loop spans 14 amino acids. The V segment lost 4 bases and the J segment 5 bases; nucleotides outside the gene matches: 9. CDR3 sequence reads: CSVGQGSFLTEAFF. The CDR3 nucleotides are TGCAGCGTTGGACAGGGGAGTTTTCTGACTGAAGCTTTCTTT.

This clone appeared once. V is TRBV6-1 and J is TRBJ1-2, with D unresolved. The length of the CDR3 is 14 residues. V was trimmed by 5 bases and J by 0 bases, leaving 10 bases between them. Germline-derived CDR1 and CDR2 are MNHNS and SASEGT. CDR3 bases: TGTGCCAGCAGTTCAAGATGGCCTAACTATGGCTACACCTTC. Translation: CASSSRWPNYGYTF.

V usage is TRBV11-1 and J usage is TRBJ2-4; 11 bases match TRBD2. The V gene end was trimmed by 3 bases and the J gene end by 6 bases; junction bases not matched to a gene: 13. The germline V gene has CDR1 SGHAT and CDR2 FQDESV (reference sequence). This CDR3 comprises 18 residues. CDR3: CASSFSSGRPGFGNIQYF. DNA for the CDR3: TGTGCCAGCAGCTTCTCTAGCGGGAGGCCTGGGTTCGGAAACATTCAGTACTTC.

The V gene is TRBV6-1, the J gene TRBJ2-3; TRBD2 aligns across 12 bases. CDR3 length: 15 residues. Trimming at V came to 2 bases and at J to 4 bases, leaving 1 base not matched to a gene. Germline assignment: CDR1 MNHNS and CDR2 SASEGT. For the CDR3, the DNA is TGTGCCAGCAGTGAACTAGCGGGAGGGCCAGATACGCAGTATTTT. Protein product: CASSELAGGPDTQYF.

The chain employs TRBV11-2 and TRBJ2-6, with a tentative D call TRBD2 (5 bases). V lost 3 bases and J lost 4, with 19 bases in between. Germline V gives CDR1 SGHAT, CDR2 FQNNGV. This CDR3 comprises 18 residues. This CDR3 reads CASSFSFSGSAGANVLTF. The CDR3 DNA reads as TGTGCCAGCAGCTTTTCCTTTTCGGGGTCTGCGGGGGCCAACGTCCTGACTTTC.

The rearrangement uses TRBV9 and TRBJ2-2; no clear D. Germline V gene sequence: CDR1 SGDLS, CDR2 YYNGEE. This CDR3 spans 14 amino acids. V was shortened by 1 base and J by 2 bases, with 6 bases between the two germline ends. The CDR3 spells CASSVSGNTGELFF. The CDR3 DNA sequence: TGTGCCAGCAGCGTATCTGGAAACACCGGGGAGCTGTTTTTT. Full variable domain (rest looked up from reference TRBV9 and TRBJ2-2): DSGVTQTPKHLITATGQRVTLRCSPRSGDLSVYWYQQSLDQGLQFLIQYYNGEERAKGNILERFSAQQFPDLHSELNLSSLELGDSALYFCASSVSGNTGELFFGEGSRLTVL.

The rearrangement links TRBV28 to TRBJ1-5, with no clear D. CDR1 is MDHEN, CDR2 SYDVKM, per germline. This CDR3 comprises 15 residues. V lost 1 base and J 4 bases, leaving 11 bases between the germline ends. As DNA, the CDR3 is TGTGCCAGCAGTTTATTATCAACGGGTAATCAGCCCCAGCATTTT. As protein: CASSLLSTGNQPQHF. The entire variable domain, with the rest obtained from reference TRBV28 and TRBJ1-5, is as follows: DVKVTQSSRYLVKRTGEKVFLECVQDMDHENMFWYRQDPGLGLRLIYFSYDVKMKEKGDIPEGYSVSREKKERFSLILESASTNQTSMYLCASSLLSTGNQPQHFGDGTRLSIL.

This chain's CDR3 is CAWGGQSTDTQYF. CDR3 DNA: TGTGCCTGGGGCGGACAGTCCACAGATACGCAGTATTTT. V gene TRBV30 combines with J gene TRBJ2-3, with D possibly matching TRBD1 (6 bases). The CDR3 contains 13 residues. The germline gives CDR1 GTSNPN, CDR2 SVGIG (reference sequence). The V and J ends lost 5 bases and 2 bases respectively, with 11 bases between them.

The chain couples TRBV7-9 to TRBJ1-3; TRBD1 might be the D (5 bases). Germline loops: CDR1 SEHNR, CDR2 FQNEAQ (reference sequence). V lost 7 bases and J 3 bases, leaving 13 bases between the germline ends. This CDR3 region has 14 residues. The CDR3: CASNQGVYGNTIYF. The CDR3 DNA reads TGTGCCAGCAACCAAGGGGTATATGGAAACACCATATATTTT.

The chain is built from TRBV30 and TRBJ2-7, with D possibly TRBD2 on 6 matching bases. The CDR3 sequence is 11 residues long. In germline, CDR1 is GTSNPN, CDR2 SVGIG (reference sequence). CDR3 protein: CAYNYGGEQYF. CDR3 DNA: TGTGCTTACAATTACGGGGGCGAGCAGTACTTC.

V is TRBV2 and J is TRBJ2-3; D is unclear. Germline V CDR1 and CDR2: SNHLY, FYNNEI. The CDR3 covers 19 residues. Trimming removed 3 bases from V and 1 base from J, with 23 bases in between. CDR3 sequence (DNA): TGTGCCAGCAGTGATGGCCCCTCTGGCCGCGCTCCTGGCACAGATACGCAGTATTTT. Protein product: CASSDGPSGRAPGTDTQYF. The full variable domain, with the rest looked up from reference TRBV2 and TRBJ2-3, is EPEVTQTPSHQVTQMGQEVILRCVPISNHLYFYWYRQILGQKVEFLVSFYNNEISEKSEIFDDQFSVERPDGSNFTLKIRSTKLEDSAMYFCASSDGPSGRAPGTDTQYFGPGTRLTVL.

The chain's CDR3 is CASSLEQGALGYEQYF. DNA for the CDR3: TGTGCCAGCAGCTTGGAACAGGGGGCTTTAGGCTACGAGCAGTACTTC. The chain combines TRBV11-2 with TRBJ2-7, with 9 bases matching TRBD1. The V gene's germline CDR1 is SGHAT and CDR2 FQNNGV. The V and J ends lost 3 bases and 3 bases, in that order; junction bases with no gene match: 9. The CDR3 contains 16 residues.

As for this clone: The junction and the germline gene differ at one end; a read error may be behind it. The chain has TRBV10-3 and TRBJ2-5; 8 nucleotides line up with TRBD2. There are 15 residues in the CDR3. The germline V gene has CDR1 ENHRY and CDR2 SYGVKD. CDR3 sequence reads: CVISESGGGGETQYF. CDR3 bases: TGTGTCATCAGTGAGTCGGGAGGGGGAGGAGAGACCCAGTACTTC.